A selection of T cell receptor beta chains follows, all from one sample in a study of PD-1 blockade in classical Hodgkin lymphoma. Libraries were prepared by immunoSEQ multiplex PCR; TCRdb keeps only in-frame clonotypes and omits some of them. The top ten hold approximately 9.9% of the sample, which has 46,000 or so clones, about 73% seen once. The source was peripheral blood mononuclear cells (PBMCs), collected at baseline. Receptor source: a human donor with classical Hodgkin lymphoma. Each CDR3 is given with its conserved first and last residue. The order of the fields is V gene, D gene, J gene, clone size, CDR3 DNA, CDR3 protein. D genes are given only for firm matches. Expanded clones are given a class, and other clones once, few, many or no size at all.

TRBV28	.	TRBJ1-2	.	TGTGCCAGCAGTTTCTCCCTGGGGGAAGTGAATGGCTACACCTTC	CASSFSLGEVNGYTF
TRBV30	.	TRBJ2-7	.	TGTGCCTGGAGTATAGACAGTACCTACGAGCAGTACTTC	CAWSIDSTYEQYF
TRBV2	.	TRBJ2-1	many	TGTGCCAGCAGTGAGTCGTATGAGCAGTTCTTC	CASSESYEQFF
TRBV4-1	TRBD2	TRBJ2-7	few	TGCGCCAGCAGCCCTAGACTAGCCTGGGGCGAGCAGTACTTC	CASSPRLAWGEQYF
TRBV28	.	TRBJ1-2	.	TGTGCCAGCCTAACAAGCTCTAACTATGGCTACACCTTC	CASLTSSNYGYTF
TRBV11-3	TRBD2	TRBJ2-5	.	TGTGCCAGTAGCTCAGCGGGAGTAGTAGAGACCCAGTACTTC	CASSSAGVVETQYF
TRBV11-2	.	TRBJ2-3	.	TGTGCCAGCAGCGGCACGGGGGGCACAGATACGCAGTATTTT	CASSGTGGTDTQYF
TRBV7-9	.	TRBJ2-7	.	TGTGCCAGCAGCCCTTTTTTTGGGGAGCAGTACTTC	CASSPFFGEQYF
TRBV7-6	TRBD2	TRBJ2-7	.	TGTGCCAGCAGCTCGACTAGCGTGATCCCCTACGAGCAGTACTTC	CASSSTSVIPYEQYF
TRBV27	.	TRBJ1-1	few	TGTGCCAGCAGTTTATCTACGTCCTCTTTCGCTGAAGCTTTCTTT	CASSLSTSSFAEAFF
TRBV6-5	.	TRBJ1-1	.	TGTGCCAGCAGGTACCAAGAAACGAACACTGAAGCTTTCTTT	CASRYQETNTEAFF
TRBV27	.	TRBJ1-5	.	TGTGCCAGCCGACACGAAGTGTTCAATCAGCCCCAGCATTTT	CASRHEVFNQPQHF
TRBV30	TRBD1	TRBJ1-5	.	TGTGCCTGGAGGGGGACAGGACGCAATCAGCCCCAGCATTTT	CAWRGTGRNQPQHF
TRBV30	.	TRBJ2-3	few	TGTGCCTGGAGTCCTAGCACAGATACGCAGTATTTT	CAWSPSTDTQYF
TRBV19	.	TRBJ2-7	.	TGTGCCAGTAGTACGGCCCGGGGAACCTACGAGCAGTACTTC	CASSTARGTYEQYF
TRBV5-1	TRBD1	TRBJ1-2	.	TGCGCCAGCAGCCTAACCGGGACAGGGAGTAATGGCTACACCTTC	CASSLTGTGSNGYTF
TRBV5-1	.	TRBJ2-3	.	TGCGCCAGCCGCCTCCAGCCACTTAGCACAGATACGCAGTATTTT	CASRLQPLSTDTQYF
TRBV28	TRBD1	TRBJ2-7	.	TGTGCCAGCACCGGACAGGCCTCCTACGAGCAGTACTTC	CASTGQASYEQYF
TRBV10-2	.	TRBJ2-7	few	TGCGCCAGCAGGGGGGCAGGGTCCCGACAGCAGTACTTC	CASRGAGSRQQYF
TRBV7-2	TRBD1	TRBJ2-7	once	TGTGCCAGCAGCGACCCTCACAGGGGTCACGACGAGCAGTACTTC	CASSDPHRGHDEQYF
TRBV9	TRBD1	TRBJ1-2	.	TGTGCCAGCAGTGAGGGGGCGGCTTATGGCTACACCTTC	CASSEGAAYGYTF
TRBV9	TRBD1	TRBJ2-7	once	TGTGCCAGCAGCGTACGGGACAGTGGGAGCGAGCAGTACTTC	CASSVRDSGSEQYF
TRBV6-5	TRBD1	TRBJ1-2	.	TGTGCCAGCAGAAGGGACAGCTATGGCTACACCTTC	CASRRDSYGYTF
TRBV10-2	TRBD2	TRBJ2-1	.	TGCGCCAGCAGTGAGTCGCCTAGCGGATACAATGAGCAGTTCTTC	CASSESPSGYNEQFF
TRBV9	.	TRBJ2-1	few	TGTGCCAGCACCTCGGGCGCAGGAACGTATAATGAGCAGTTCTTC	CASTSGAGTYNEQFF
TRBV10-3	.	TRBJ2-3	.	TGTGCCATTAGGCCGTTTTTAGGCAGAGAGGGCACAGATACGCAGTATTTT	CAIRPFLGREGTDTQYF
TRBV5-8	TRBD1	TRBJ1-2	few	TGTGCCAGCAGCCGGACAGGGGGCCCCTATGGCTACACCTTC	CASSRTGGPYGYTF
TRBV11-2	TRBD1	TRBJ1-2	once	TGTGCCAGCAGTTTCGGACAGGGTCTGGGGGGCTACACCTTC	CASSFGQGLGGYTF
TRBV29-1	TRBD1	TRBJ1-4	.	TGCAGCGCCACCCCGACAGGGGGGGAAAAACTGTTTTTT	CSATPTGGEKLFF